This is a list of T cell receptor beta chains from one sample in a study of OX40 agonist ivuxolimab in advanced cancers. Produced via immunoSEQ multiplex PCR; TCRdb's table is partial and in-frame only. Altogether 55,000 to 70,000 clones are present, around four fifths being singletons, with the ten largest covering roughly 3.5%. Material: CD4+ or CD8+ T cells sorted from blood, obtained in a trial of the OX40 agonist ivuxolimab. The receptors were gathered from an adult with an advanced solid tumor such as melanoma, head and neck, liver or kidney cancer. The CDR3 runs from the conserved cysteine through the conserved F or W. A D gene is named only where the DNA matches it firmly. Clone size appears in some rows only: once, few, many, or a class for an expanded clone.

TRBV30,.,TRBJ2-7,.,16,TGTGCCTGGAGTGTACTATTCCAGGGAAGGTTGGACGAGCAGTACTTC,CAWSVLFQGRLDEQYF
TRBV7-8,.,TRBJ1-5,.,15,TGTGCCAGCAGCTATTGGACCATGACCGTAAAGCCCCAGCATTTT,CASSYWTMTVKPQHF
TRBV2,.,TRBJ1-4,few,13,TGTGCCAGCAGTGCCGACCCTAATGAAAAACTGTTTTTT,CASSADPNEKLFF
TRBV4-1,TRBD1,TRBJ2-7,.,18,TGCGCCAGCAGCTACGGGGACAGGGGAGTCATAAGCTCCTACGAGCAGTACTTC,CASSYGDRGVISSYEQYF
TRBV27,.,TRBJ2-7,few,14,TGTGCCAGCAGTCTCCGGGATTTCAGATACGAGCAGTACTTC,CASSLRDFRYEQYF
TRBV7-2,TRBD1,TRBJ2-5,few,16,TGTGCCAGCAGCCCACAGGGGGCTAGCGGAGGGGAGACCCAGTACTTC,CASSPQGASGGETQYF
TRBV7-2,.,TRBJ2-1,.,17,TGTGCCAGCAGCGGGACCGGTCGGGTCGGGTCCTACAATGAGCAGTTCTTC,CASSGTGRVGSYNEQFF
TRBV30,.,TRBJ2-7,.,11,TGTGCCTGGAGTATTGCGGGGGAGCAGTACTTC,CAWSIAGEQYF
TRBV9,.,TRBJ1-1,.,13,TGTGCCAGCAGCACTGGGGGGGATCCTGAAGCTTTCTTT,CASSTGGDPEAFF
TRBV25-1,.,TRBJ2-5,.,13,TGTGCCAGCAGTGAAACTTCAGGAACTGGGCAGTACTTC,CASSETSGTGQYF
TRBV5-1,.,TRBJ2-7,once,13,TGCGCCAGCAGCCTTGAGTTGGGGTCCGAGCAGTACTTC,CASSLELGSEQYF
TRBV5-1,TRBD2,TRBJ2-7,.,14,TGCGCCAGCAGCTCTAGGACTAGCGGCTACGAGCAGTACTTC,CASSSRTSGYEQYF
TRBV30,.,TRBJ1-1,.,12,TGTGCCTGGAGTGTGAGGGAGGGAAGGGCTTTCTTT,CAWSVREGRAFF
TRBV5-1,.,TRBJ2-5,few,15,TGCGCCAGCAACGAGGTGTTAATGTCAAAAGAGACCCAGTACTTC,CASNEVLMSKETQYF
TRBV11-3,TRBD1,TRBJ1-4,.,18,TGTGCCAGCAGCCTAGGGTGGGACAGCAGTACAACTAATGAAAAACTGTTTTTT,CASSLGWDSSTTNEKLFF
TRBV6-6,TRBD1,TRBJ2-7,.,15,TGTGCCAGCGCGCTCTGGACAGGGGGTACCTACGAGCAGTACTTC,CASALWTGGTYEQYF
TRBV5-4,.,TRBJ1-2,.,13,TGTGCCAGCAGCTTAGAAGGAGCCTATGGCTACACCTTC,CASSLEGAYGYTF
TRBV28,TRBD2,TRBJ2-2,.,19,TGTGCCAGCAGTTTGGGGGGAAAAAAGCTAGCGGGAGAAGGCGGGGAGCTGTTTTTT,CASSLGGKKLAGEGGELFF
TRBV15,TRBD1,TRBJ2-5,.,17,TGTGCCACCAGCAGCTCAATCCCGGGACAGGGGACGGAGACCCAGTACTTC,CATSSSIPGQGTETQYF
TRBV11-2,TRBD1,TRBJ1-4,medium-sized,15,TGTGCCAGCAGCTTAGCGATAGGACAGGGACAATCGGTGTTTTTT,CASSLAIGQGQSVFF
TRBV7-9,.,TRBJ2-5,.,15,TGTGCCAGCAGACAGACAGGCGAGACGGCGGAGACCCAGTACTTC,CASRQTGETAETQYF
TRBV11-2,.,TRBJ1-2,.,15,TGTGCCAGCAGCTTAGTGGTTTCAGGGCTTGATGGCTACACCTTC,CASSLVVSGLDGYTF
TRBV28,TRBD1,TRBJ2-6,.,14,TGTGCCAGCAGTCGGACAGGGGGGGGGTTTGTCCTGACTTTC,CASSRTGGGFVLTF
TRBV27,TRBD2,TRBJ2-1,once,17,TGTGCCAGCAGTAATCCTAAACTAGCGGGAGGTTACAATGAGCAGTTCTTC,CASSNPKLAGGYNEQFF
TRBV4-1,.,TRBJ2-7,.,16,TGCGCCAGCAGCCAAGTTGAGACAGATCTTTCCTACGAGCAGTACTTC,CASSQVETDLSYEQYF
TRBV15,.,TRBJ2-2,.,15,TGTGCCACCAGCAGCGCGAAGGGAGCCACCGGGGAGCTGTTTTTT,CATSSAKGATGELFF
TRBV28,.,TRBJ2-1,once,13,TGTGCCAGCAGTTTAACTAACTACAATGAGCAGTTCTTC,CASSLTNYNEQFF
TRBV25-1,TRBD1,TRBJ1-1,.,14,TGTGCCAGCAGTGACCCTCAGGGGGCCACTGAAGCTTTCTTT,CASSDPQGATEAFF
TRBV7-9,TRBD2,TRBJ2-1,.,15,TGTGCCAGCAGCTTAGGCAGCGGGAGTGCAAATGAGCAGTTCTTC,CASSLGSGSANEQFF
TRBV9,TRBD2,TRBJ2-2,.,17,TGTGCCAGCAGCGTAGAGCTAGCGGAATCCGGCACCGGGGAGCTGTTTTTT,CASSVELAESGTGELFF
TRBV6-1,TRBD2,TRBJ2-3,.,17,TGTGCCAGCAGTGAAGTAGGGCTAGCGGCTAGCACAGATACGCAGTATTTT,CASSEVGLAASTDTQYF
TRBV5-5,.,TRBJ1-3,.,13,TGTGCCAGCAGCTTACAGGGAGGAAACACCATATATTTT,CASSLQGGNTIYF
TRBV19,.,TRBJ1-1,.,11,TGTGCCAGTTCCCTGACTCATGAAGCTTTCTTT,CASSLTHEAFF
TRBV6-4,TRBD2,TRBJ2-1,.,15,TGTGCCAGCAGTGAGGGACTAGCGGGATCAAATGAGCAGTTCTTC,CASSEGLAGSNEQFF
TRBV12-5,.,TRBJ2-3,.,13,TGTGCTAGTGCTTTTCAGGGTACAGATACGCAGTATTTT,CASAFQGTDTQYF
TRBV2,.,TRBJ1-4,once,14,TGTGCCAGCGGGCCGGGACTCACTAATGAAAAACTGTTTTTT,CASGPGLTNEKLFF
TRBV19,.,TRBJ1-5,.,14,TGTGCCAGCCGACGAGCAGGGGCGAGGCAGCCCCAGCATTTT,CASRRAGARQPQHF
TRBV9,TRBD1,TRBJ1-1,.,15,TGTGCCAGCAGCCCCTACGGGACAGGGGTCACTGAAGCTTTCTTT,CASSPYGTGVTEAFF
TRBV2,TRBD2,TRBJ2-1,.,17,TGTGCCAGCAGTGAAGCGGGCTTTGAACTAGCGGGCAATGAGCAGTTCTTC,CASSEAGFELAGNEQFF
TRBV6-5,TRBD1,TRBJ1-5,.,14,TGTGCCAGCAGTTCCAGACAGGGGGCTCAGCCCCAGCATTTT,CASSSRQGAQPQHF
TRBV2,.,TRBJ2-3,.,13,TGTGCCAGCAGTGAAGCTAGGTACGATACGCAGTATTTT,CASSEARYDTQYF
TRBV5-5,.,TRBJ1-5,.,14,TGTGCCAGCTCGAGAGGGGTCGGCAATCAGCCCCAGCATTTT,CASSRGVGNQPQHF
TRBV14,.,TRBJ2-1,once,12,TGTGCCAGCAGCCTAAACTTCCATGAGCAGTTCTTC,CASSLNFHEQFF
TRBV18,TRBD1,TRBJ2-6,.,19,TGTGCCAGCTCACCACCTCGACAGGGCCTAAACTCTGGGGCCAACGTCCTGACTTTC,CASSPPRQGLNSGANVLTF
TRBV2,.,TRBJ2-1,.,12,TGTGCCAGCAACCCAGGGTGGAATGAGCAGTTCTTC,CASNPGWNEQFF
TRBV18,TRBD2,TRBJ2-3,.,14,TGTGCCAGCTCACCAGGGGGAGGGCTAGATACGCAGTATTTT,CASSPGGGLDTQYF
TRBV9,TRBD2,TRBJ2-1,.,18,TGTGCCAGCAGCGTAGAAATCCCCGGGACTAGCGAGTACAATGAGCAGTTCTTC,CASSVEIPGTSEYNEQFF
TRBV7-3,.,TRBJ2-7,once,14,TGTGCCAGCAGCTCTCTGGGCGGTCCCTACGAGCAGTACTTC,CASSSLGGPYEQYF
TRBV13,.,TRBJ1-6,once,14,TGTGCCAGCAGTTGGAGCTCCTATAATTCACCCCTCCACTTT,CASSWSSYNSPLHF
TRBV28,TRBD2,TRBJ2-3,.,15,TGTGCCAGCAGTTGGACTAGCGGGAGAACAGATACGCAGTATTTT,CASSWTSGRTDTQYF
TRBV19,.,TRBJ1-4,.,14,TGTGCCAGTGAAGGGGGTCAGCCTAATGAAAAACTGTTTTTT,CASEGGQPNEKLFF
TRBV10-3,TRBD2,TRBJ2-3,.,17,TGTGCCATCAGTGGGCCCCCCGGGACTAGCGGCACAGATACGCAGTATTTT,CAISGPPGTSGTDTQYF
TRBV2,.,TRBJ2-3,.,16,TGTGCCAGCAGTGTGGGGCAGGGGAGAAGGACAGATACGCAGTATTTT,CASSVGQGRRTDTQYF